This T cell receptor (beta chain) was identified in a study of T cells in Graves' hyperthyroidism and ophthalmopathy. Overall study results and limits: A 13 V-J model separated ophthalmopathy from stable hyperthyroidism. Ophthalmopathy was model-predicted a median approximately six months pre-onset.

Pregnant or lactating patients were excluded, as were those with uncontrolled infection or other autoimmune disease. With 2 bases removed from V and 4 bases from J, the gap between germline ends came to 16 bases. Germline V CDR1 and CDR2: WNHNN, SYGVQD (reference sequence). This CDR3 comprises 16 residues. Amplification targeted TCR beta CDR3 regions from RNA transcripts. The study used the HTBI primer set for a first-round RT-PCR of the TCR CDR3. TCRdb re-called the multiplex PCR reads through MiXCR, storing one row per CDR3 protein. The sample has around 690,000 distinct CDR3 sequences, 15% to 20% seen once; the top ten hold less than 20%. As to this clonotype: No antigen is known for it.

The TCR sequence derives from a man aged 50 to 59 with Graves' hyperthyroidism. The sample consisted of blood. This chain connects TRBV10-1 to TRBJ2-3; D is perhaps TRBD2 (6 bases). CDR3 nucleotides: TGCGCCAGCAGTGAGCTCGCGGGACGACCCCCAGATACGCAGTATTTT. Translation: CASSELAGRPPDTQYF.